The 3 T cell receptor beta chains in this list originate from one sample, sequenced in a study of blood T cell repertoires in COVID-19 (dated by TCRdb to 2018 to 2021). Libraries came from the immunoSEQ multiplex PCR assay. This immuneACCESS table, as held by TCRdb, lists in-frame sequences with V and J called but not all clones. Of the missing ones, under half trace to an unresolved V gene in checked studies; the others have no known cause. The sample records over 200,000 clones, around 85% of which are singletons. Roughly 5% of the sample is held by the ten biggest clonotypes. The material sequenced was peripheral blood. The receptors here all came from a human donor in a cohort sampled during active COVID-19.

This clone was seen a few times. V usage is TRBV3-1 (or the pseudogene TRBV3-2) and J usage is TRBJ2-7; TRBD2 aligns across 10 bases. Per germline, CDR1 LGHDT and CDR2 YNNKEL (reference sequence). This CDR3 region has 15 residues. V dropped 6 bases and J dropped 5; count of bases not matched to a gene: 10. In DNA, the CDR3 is TGTGCCAGCAGTCGGACTAGCGGAGCCCCCCACGAGCAGTACTTC. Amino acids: CASSRTSGAPHEQYF.

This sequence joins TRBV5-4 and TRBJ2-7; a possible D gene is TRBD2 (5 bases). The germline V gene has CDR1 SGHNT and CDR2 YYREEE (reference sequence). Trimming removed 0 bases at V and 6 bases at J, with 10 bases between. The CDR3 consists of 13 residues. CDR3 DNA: TGTGCCAGCAGCTTGGTTTTTGAGGGCGAGCAGTACTTC. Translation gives CASSLVFEGEQYF.

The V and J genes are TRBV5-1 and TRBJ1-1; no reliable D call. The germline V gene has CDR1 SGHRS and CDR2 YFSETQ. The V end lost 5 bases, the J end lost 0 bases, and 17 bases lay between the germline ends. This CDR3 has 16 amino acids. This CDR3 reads CASSHPSESLNTEAFF. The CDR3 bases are TGCGCCAGCAGTCACCCGAGTGAGAGCCTGAACACTGAAGCTTTCTTT.